The 24 T cell receptor beta chains below were found in one sample sequenced in a study of T cells in Graves' hyperthyroidism and ophthalmopathy. Amplification of TCR beta CDR3 regions was performed using RNA transcripts as template. An initial round of RT-PCR targeting the TCR CDR3 relied on the HTBI primer set. Each CDR3 protein is one row after TCRdb ran MiXCR on the multiplex PCR reads. There are approximately 600,000 distinct CDR3 sequences in the sample; less than 25% occur only once, and 30% to 40% lies in the top ten. Source material: blood. Receptors originate from a man under 40 with Graves' ophthalmopathy.

This chain joins TRBV30 and TRBJ2-1, with no clear D. V lost 3 bases and J lost 5, with 8 bases in between. The germline V gene encodes CDR1 GTSNPN and CDR2 SVGIG (reference sequence). The CDR3 is 12 amino acids. The CDR3 DNA is TGTGCCTGGAGGGATTTGGACAATGAGCAGTTCTTC. Encoded protein: CAWRDLDNEQFF.

This clonotype has a count of ten or more. The V gene is TRBV3-1, the J gene TRBJ2-7; a weak D match, TRBD1 (5 bases). Trimming shortened V by 3 bases and J by 1 base, and 7 bases separated the two germline ends. Germline V lookup: CDR1 LGHDT, CDR2 YNNKEL (reference sequence). This CDR3 region has 13 residues. CDR3: CASSQGQSYEQYF. The CDR3 coding sequence is TGTGCCAGCAGCCAGGGGCAGTCCTACGAGCAGTACTTC.

This clonotype has just a few counts. This chain joins TRBV5-1 and TRBJ1-1; D is possibly TRBD1 (5 bases). Germline V gene lookup returns CDR1 SGHRS and CDR2 YFSETQ. This CDR3 spans 15 amino acids. V lost 6 bases and J lost 0, with 15 bases in between. The CDR3 sequence is CASTGGTVMNTEAFF. The DNA of the CDR3 is TGCGCCAGCACCGGGGGGACTGTTATGAACACTGAAGCTTTCTTT.

This clonotype was counted once. The chain combines TRBV5-8 with TRBJ2-1; D is perhaps TRBD2 (6 bases). The CDR3 spans 16 residues. Trimming pared 5 bases from V and 3 bases from J, leaving 18 bases between. Germline assignment: CDR1 SGHTS and CDR2 YDEGEE. This chain's CDR3 is CASSRKPGRVYNEQFF. In nucleotides, the CDR3 is TGTGCCAGCAGTCGAAAACCCGGGAGAGTCTACAATGAGCAGTTCTTC. The variable domain in full, completed from reference TRBV5-8 and TRBJ2-1, reads EAGVTQSPTHLIKTRGQQATLRCSPISGHTSVYWYQQALGLGLQFLLWYDEGEERNRGNFPPRFSGRQFPNYSSELNVNALELEDSALYLCASSRKPGRVYNEQFFGPGTRLTVL.

There are a few counts of this clonotype. For the CDR3, the DNA is TGCAGCGTTGATGACGGGACAGGGGTCTTTATTAGCACCACCTACGAGCAGTACTTC. Translation gives CSVDDGTGVFISTTYEQYF. The rearrangement joins TRBV29-1 to TRBJ2-7; 10 bases agree with TRBD1. This CDR3 is built from 19 residues. The junction had 19 bases not matched to a gene; V was cut back by 3 bases and J by 2 bases. Germline CDR1 and CDR2: SQVTM and ANQGSEA.

V usage is TRBV19 and J usage is TRBJ1-1; D call uncertain. Germline CDR1 LNHDA, CDR2 SQIVND (reference sequence). The V gene lost 4 bases and the J gene lost 3 bases, with 15 bases spanning the gap. CDR3 length equals 15 residues. Here the CDR3 reads CASSTYLSAHTEAFF. CDR3 DNA sequence: TGTGCCAGTAGTACTTACTTATCGGCCCACACTGAAGCTTTCTTT.

V and J are TRBV18 and TRBJ2-5, with D hard to call. The CDR3 is made up of 15 amino acids. Trimming removed 3 bases from V and 3 bases from J, with 14 bases in between. CDR1 KGHSH and CDR2 LQKENI come from the germline V gene. The chain's CDR3 is CASSPLVVGKETQYF. The CDR3 region has the DNA TGTGCCAGCTCACCTTTGGTTGTCGGAAAAGAGACCCAGTACTTC.

V gene TRBV28 combines with J gene TRBJ2-1; D is unresolved. The CDR3 has 15 residues. Germline-derived CDR1 and CDR2 are MDHEN and SYDVKM. V was cut by 6 bases and J by 6 bases, with 18 bases left in between. For the CDR3, the DNA is TGTGCCAGCAGCCGAGACCGCGACTGGTCCAATGAGCAGTTCTTC. This encodes CASSRDRDWSNEQFF.

This clonotype was picked up a small number of times. This chain joins TRBV19 and TRBJ1-1, with no clear D. Trimming removed 4 bases from V and 3 bases from J, with 21 bases in between. This CDR3 is built from 17 residues. CDR1 is LNHDA and CDR2 is SQIVND in the germline V gene (reference sequence). The CDR3 DNA follows: TGTGCCAGTAGTACCGCCTACACCTCGGTGAGCGACACTGAAGCTTTCTTT. It yields the protein CASSTAYTSVSDTEAFF.

This chain connects TRBV4-1 to TRBJ2-2; TRBD2 agrees at 7 bases. CDR1 MGHRA and CDR2 YSYEKL come from the germline V gene. The CDR3 consists of 21 residues. Trimming cost V 0 bases and J 4 bases; bases outside gene matches: 20. The CDR3 bases are TGCGCCAGCAGCCAAGATAGTTTGAGGCATAGGAGGACTAGAGTCACCGGGGAGCTGTTTTTT. This gives the protein CASSQDSLRHRRTRVTGELFF.

This chain joins TRBV20-1 and TRBJ2-2; 12 bases fit TRBD2. J gave up 5 bases and V 5 bases, and 3 bases lay outside the gene matches. Germline CDR1 reads DFQATT; CDR2 reads SNEGSKA (reference sequence). There are 14 residues in the CDR3. CDR3 amino acids: CSAGLAGFTGELFF. CDR3 in DNA: TGCAGTGCTGGACTAGCGGGATTTACCGGGGAGCTGTTTTTT.

Comment on this clonotype: Given a much more abundant clone one base away, this may be a read error. This chain links TRBV28 with TRBJ2-1; no firm D call. Germline lookup yields CDR1 MDHEN and CDR2 SYDVKM. The CDR3 is 12 residues long. The chain's CDR3 is CAGSRAYNEQFF. CDR3 sequence (DNA): TGTGCCGGCAGTCGCGCCTACAATGAGCAGTTCTTC. The whole variable domain, remainder taken from reference TRBV28 and TRBJ2-1, is DVKVTQSSRYLVKRTGEKVFLECVQDMDHENMFWYRQDPGLGLRLIYFSYDVKMKEKGDIPEGYSVSREKKERFSLILESASTNQTSMYLCAGSRAYNEQFFGPGTRLTVL.

Comments on this clonotype: This could be a read error, since a much larger clone is one nucleotide away. The chain uses TRBV28 and TRBJ2-7; 8 bases agree with TRBD1. V lost 5 bases and J lost 0; bases outside the gene matches: 6. Germline V CDR1 and CDR2: MDHEN, SYDVKM. This CDR3 is 15 amino acids long. CDR3 amino acids: CASSKTGVTSYEQYF. The CDR3 bases are TGTGCCAGCAGTAAGACAGGGGTGACCTCCTACGAGCAGTACTTC.

The chain is built from TRBV7-2 and TRBJ1-1; D is perhaps TRBD1 (5 bases). The CDR3 covers 16 residues. The V end lost 2 bases, the J end lost 14 bases, and 27 bases lay between the germline ends. Looked up from germline, CDR1 is SGHTA and CDR2 is FQGNSA. CDR3 loop: CASSLRGRDGLSGSFF. In nucleotides, the CDR3 is TGTGCCAGCAGCTTAAGAGGCAGGGACGGCCTGTCGGGGAGCTTCTTT.

This clonotype has just a few counts. The CDR3 sequence: CSAGRTGTGGNQPQHF. CDR3 nucleotides: TGCAGTGCTGGGCGCACCGGGACAGGGGGCAATCAGCCCCAGCATTTT. The chain has TRBV20-1 and TRBJ1-5; the match to TRBD1 covers 10 bases. Trimming took 5 bases from V and 2 from J; bases not matched to a gene: 9. This CDR3 region has 16 residues. In germline, CDR1 is DFQATT, CDR2 SNEGSKA (reference sequence).

The chain is built from TRBV20-1 and TRBJ2-7, with D uncertain. The CDR3 length is 14 residues. Germline CDR1 and CDR2: DFQATT and SNEGSKA (reference sequence). Deletions cut 6 bases from V and 3 bases from J, with 18 bases between. CDR3 sequence reads: CSALDQFLGYEQYF. The CDR3 region has the DNA TGCAGTGCCCTGGACCAGTTCCTGGGCTACGAGCAGTACTTC.

This sequence joins TRBV20-1 and TRBJ2-2; TRBD2 aligns across 12 bases. Germline V gene data show CDR1 as DFQATT and CDR2 as SNEGSKA (reference sequence). This CDR3 is 18 amino acids long. The junction had 15 bases not matched to a gene; V was cut back by 5 bases and J by 5 bases. In nucleotides, the CDR3 is TGCAGTGCTCTGTTGACTAGCGGGAGAATTCTAGGGACCGGGGAGCTGTTTTTT. Protein: CSALLTSGRILGTGELFF.

This clonotype has at least ten counts. The chain couples TRBV6-2 or TRBV6-3 to TRBJ1-1; D unresolved. V dropped 2 bases and J dropped 0 bases, with 4 bases sitting between them. Germline V gene lookup returns CDR1 MNHEY and CDR2 SVGEGT. CDR3 size: 13 residues. The CDR3 spells CASSYALNTEAFF. DNA for the CDR3: TGTGCCAGCAGTTACGCATTGAACACTGAAGCTTTCTTT.

This clonotype was seen repeatedly, ten times or more. This rearrangement joins TRBV27 to TRBJ2-1, with 10 positions matching TRBD2. The junction had 5 bases not matched to a gene; V was cut back by 1 base and J by 5 bases. CDR1 and CDR2 from the germline V gene are MNHEY and SMNVEV (reference sequence). The CDR3 consists of 16 residues. This CDR3 is CASSLWLAGAHNEQFF. CDR3 bases: TGTGCCAGCAGTTTATGGCTAGCGGGAGCTCACAATGAGCAGTTCTTC.

This clonotype came up many times. This chain joins TRBV30 and TRBJ2-3; TRBD2 might be the D (6 bases). The V gene's germline CDR1 is GTSNPN and CDR2 SVGIG (reference sequence). Trimming cost V 5 bases and J 5 bases, with 23 bases left between them. There are 16 residues in the CDR3. The CDR3 coding sequence is TGTGCCTGGTCCGTCCCAGTTGGCGGGACGGGAGATACGCAGTATTTT. It translates to CAWSVPVGGTGDTQYF.

V gene TRBV28 combines with J gene TRBJ1-2, with 8 bases matching TRBD1. This CDR3 region has 14 residues. Per germline, CDR1 MDHEN and CDR2 SYDVKM. With 2 bases clipped from V and 5 bases from J, the junction kept 4 bases outside the gene matches. CDR3 amino acids: CASSLKDRVYGYTF. The CDR3 DNA sequence: TGTGCCAGCAGTTTAAAGGACAGGGTTTATGGCTACACCTTC.

The table lists this clonotype with a few counts. The genes are TRBV6-2 or TRBV6-3 and TRBJ2-2; D gene ambiguous. CDR3 length: 14 residues. V was trimmed by 7 bases and J by 4 bases, leaving 13 bases between them. Germline V gene lookup returns CDR1 MNHEY and CDR2 SVGEGT. The CDR3 sequence is CASKSWSLTGELFF. CDR3 DNA: TGTGCCAGCAAAAGTTGGTCACTCACCGGGGAGCTGTTTTTT.

This clonotype occurred a few times. The J gene is TRBJ1-6, the V gene TRBV10-3; D is undetermined. The V end was cut by 5 bases, the J end by 5 bases, with 10 bases between. Germline CDR1 ENHRY, CDR2 SYGVKD. This CDR3 has 14 amino acids. The CDR3 region is CAISRRLDNSPLHF. CDR3 nucleotide sequence: TGTGCCATCAGTCGACGGTTAGATAATTCACCCCTCCACTTT.

This clonotype was counted between two and nine times. The V gene is TRBV20-1, the J gene TRBJ2-2; D is unclear. The CDR3 is made up of 15 amino acids. Germline CDR1 and CDR2: DFQATT and SNEGSKA (reference sequence). V was clipped by 1 base and J by 5 bases, with 14 bases between them. The CDR3 reads CSARAFETETGELFF. The CDR3, as DNA: TGCAGTGCTAGAGCATTCGAGACCGAAACCGGGGAGCTGTTTTTT.